This TCR beta chain derives from a study of T cell repertoires in cytomegalovirus infection. Across the whole study: Signatures in public TCR beta sequences pointed to both CMV infection and matching HLA type.

TCRdb analysed the reads with MiXCR anew, one entry per CDR3 protein. The sample consists of under 850,000 distinct CDR3 sequences, about 33% of them appearing once. The CDR3 runs to 15 residues. V lost 2 bases and J lost 15; bases outside the gene matches: 9. In the case of this clonotype: Its antigen is not identified.

The material sequenced was cultured PBMCs, taken from culture after CMV antigen stimulation. J is TRBJ2-1 and V is TRBV12-3 or TRBV12-4, with 14 bases that match TRBD2. This TCR came from a human donor in good health (CMV status not recorded). Some clones in this sample may be carry-over from other donors' samples. The chain's CDR3 is CASSLRLAGGQVPFF. CDR3 in DNA: TGTGCCAGCAGTTTACGACTAGCGGGAGGGCAGGTTCCGTTCTTC.